Following are 23 T cell receptor beta chains from one sample sequenced in a study of OX40 agonist ivuxolimab in advanced cancers. Receptors were amplified or captured by the immunoSEQ multiplex PCR assay. TCRdb holds this immuneACCESS table with in-frame rearrangements only. Some clones are missing; in checked studies, unresolved V genes explain under half, and the rest has no known cause. The sample contains 50,000 to 55,000 clones, about 88% of them found a single time. Of the sample, roughly 1.5% is held by the ten largest clones. Specimen: CD4+ or CD8+ T cells sorted from blood, collected in a trial of the OX40 agonist ivuxolimab. The source is an adult with an advanced solid tumor such as melanoma, head and neck, liver or kidney cancer.

This rearrangement joins TRBV19 to TRBJ2-7, with 10 nucleotides matching TRBD2. Germline V gene lookup returns CDR1 LNHDA and CDR2 SQIVND (reference sequence). The CDR3 runs 14 residues. The ends lost 8 bases at V and 7 bases at J; junction bases unmatched: 11. This chain's CDR3 is CASGLAGGPLEQYF. The CDR3 coding sequence is TGTGCCAGTGGTTTAGCGGGGGGCCCTTTGGAGCAGTACTTC.

The chain couples TRBV5-4 to TRBJ1-6; TRBD1 agrees at 7 bases. The CDR3 spans 12 residues. Germline V CDR1 and CDR2: SGHNT, YYREEE (reference sequence). The V segment lost 2 bases and the J segment 11 bases; nucleotides outside the gene matches: 1. The CDR3: CASSFDRAPLHF. CDR3 bases: TGTGCCAGCAGCTTTGACAGGGCACCCCTCCACTTT.

V gene TRBV6-1 combines with J gene TRBJ1-5; TRBD1 agrees at 9 bases. The length of the CDR3 is 14 residues. V was clipped by 3 bases and J by 4 bases; unmatched bases: 1. Germline lookup yields CDR1 MNHNS and CDR2 SASEGT. CDR3 sequence: CASSEGQGNQPQHF. In nucleotides, the CDR3 is TGTGCCAGCAGTGAGGGACAGGGTAATCAGCCCCAGCATTTT.

This chain links TRBV11-3 with TRBJ2-3; the match to TRBD2 covers 12 bases. Germline values: CDR1 SGHNT, CDR2 YENEEA. The CDR3 sequence is 16 residues long. Germline trimming cut 5 bases from V and 0 bases from J; bases unmatched to any gene: 3. This CDR3 is CASSAGLAGSTDTQYF. In nucleotides, the CDR3 is TGTGCCAGCAGCGCCGGACTAGCGGGAAGCACAGATACGCAGTATTTT.

The gene calls are TRBV6-5 and TRBJ2-2; D is unresolved. V was cut by 8 bases and J by 4 bases, with 8 bases left in between. This CDR3 region has 12 residues. Germline CDR1 MNHEY, CDR2 SVGAGI. CDR3 bases: TGTGCCAGCCAACCGAGCACCGGGGAGCTGTTTTTT. This translates into CASQPSTGELFF.

This clone was seen just once. V gene TRBV4-2 combines with J gene TRBJ2-7; D is tentatively TRBD1 or TRBD2 (5 bases each). The CDR3 is 15 amino acids. V lost 1 base and J lost 4, with 14 bases in between. Per germline, CDR1 LGHNA and CDR2 YNFKEQ. The CDR3 nucleotides are TGTGCCAGCAGCCAAGGGACACTAGATGGGTACGAGCAGTACTTC. It specifies CASSQGTLDGYEQYF.

The chain carries TRBV7-6 and TRBJ2-5; D is possibly TRBD1 or TRBD2 (5 bases each). This CDR3 has 15 amino acids. CDR1 SGHVS and CDR2 FNYEAQ come from the germline V gene. Trimming stripped 4 bases from V and 7 bases from J, with 19 bases between. The CDR3 loop is CASSSVPRDGGTQYF. The CDR3 nucleotides are TGTGCCAGCAGCTCCGTACCCCGGGACGGAGGGACCCAGTACTTC.

The gene calls are TRBV5-1 and TRBJ2-7, with D uncertain. V was clipped by 0 bases and J by 8 bases, with 9 bases between them. The CDR3 covers 12 residues. CDR1 and CDR2 (germline): SGHRS, YFSETQ. The CDR3 region is CASSLEPDKQYF. CDR3 coding DNA: TGCGCCAGCAGCTTGGAGCCAGACAAGCAGTACTTC.

This sequence joins TRBV9 and TRBJ2-7; D unresolved. V was shortened by 0 bases and J by 0 bases, with 10 bases between the two germline ends. Germline CDR1 and CDR2: SGDLS and YYNGEE. The CDR3 covers 15 residues. DNA of the CDR3: TGTGCCAGCAGCGTAGAGGGCCTAGGCTCCTACGAGCAGTACTTC. Translating it yields CASSVEGLGSYEQYF.

The CDR3 coding sequence is TGTGCCAGCAGCTCCTCAGATAGCAATCAGCCCCAGCATTTT. Translating it yields CASSSSDSNQPQHF. The chain employs TRBV13 and TRBJ1-5; D unresolved. V shed 4 bases and J shed 0 bases, with 7 bases lying between them. Germline CDR1 reads PRHDT; CDR2 reads FYEKMQ (reference sequence). The CDR3 contains 14 residues.

This chain links TRBV6-1 with TRBJ1-5; possible D gene TRBD1, 6 bases. V was cut by 2 bases and J by 7 bases, with 18 bases left in between. The germline CDR1 and CDR2 sequences are MNHNS and SASEGT. There are 16 residues in the CDR3. CDR3 coding DNA: TGTGCCAGCAGTGAACGGTTTGGGGTCAGGGGACAGCCCCAGCATTTT. Residues: CASSERFGVRGQPQHF.

The chain employs TRBV28 and TRBJ1-1; TRBD1 matches at 9 bases. Trimming cost V 4 bases and J 0 bases; bases outside gene matches: 6. The CDR3 runs 16 residues. CDR1 MDHEN and CDR2 SYDVKM come from the germline V gene. CDR3 sequence: CASSSDRGGVNTEAFF. The CDR3 bases are TGTGCCAGCAGTTCGGACAGGGGAGGGGTGAACACTGAAGCTTTCTTT.

The chain carries TRBV5-1 and TRBJ2-7, with TRBD1 matching over 8 bases. The CDR3 loop spans 14 amino acids. In germline, CDR1 is SGHRS, CDR2 YFSETQ. After removal of 4 bases from V and 6 bases from J, the junction contained 9 bases not matched to a gene. The CDR3 region has the DNA TGCGCCAGCAGCCTGAGGACAGGGATGGGCGAGCAGTACTTC. Encoded protein: CASSLRTGMGEQYF.

This clone has a handful of counts. J is TRBJ1-6 and V is TRBV6-5; maybe TRBD1 (5 bases). The CDR3 extends over 14 amino acids. Germline CDR1 MNHEY, CDR2 SVGAGI. V was cut by 5 bases and J by 6 bases, with 11 bases left in between. CDR3 sequence: CASSPRGTNSPLHF. CDR3 sequence (DNA): TGTGCCAGCAGTCCCCGGGGCACTAATTCACCCCTCCACTTT.

The chain couples TRBV28 to TRBJ1-1; no firm D call. CDR3 length equals 14 residues. CDR1 is MDHEN, CDR2 SYDVKM, per germline. Between the trimmed V and J ends, which lost 5 bases and 4 bases, there was a span of 14 bases. CDR3 DNA: TGTGCCAGCAGTCCGGGAGGCCGGGGCACTGAAGCTTTCTTT. This translates into CASSPGGRGTEAFF.

In this sample, this clone turned up a few times. Other DNA sequences in the same sample also yield this CDR3. This chain links TRBV2 with TRBJ1-5; TRBD1 aligns across 8 bases. The CDR3 has 14 amino acids. The ends lost 6 bases at V and 2 bases at J; junction bases unmatched: 3. Germline-derived CDR1 and CDR2 are SNHLY and FYNNEI. The CDR3 loop is CASRDRVGNQPQHF. The CDR3 DNA reads TGTGCCAGCAGGGACAGGGTGGGCAATCAGCCCCAGCATTTT.

The V and J genes are TRBV6-5 and TRBJ2-7; 7 bases match TRBD1. V was clipped by 4 bases and J by 2 bases; unmatched bases: 5. The CDR3 sequence is 14 residues long. Germline V gene data show CDR1 as MNHEY and CDR2 as SVGAGI. As DNA, the CDR3 is TGTGCCAGCAGTTCCCTACAGGGGCCCTACGAGCAGTACTTC. Protein: CASSSLQGPYEQYF.

The chain employs TRBV9 and TRBJ2-7; TRBD1 matches at 10 bases. The CDR3 runs 16 residues. Trimming cost V 3 bases and J 0 bases; bases outside gene matches: 6. The germline V gene has CDR1 SGDLS and CDR2 YYNGEE. The CDR3 sequence is CASSGAGTGDSYEQYF. Here the CDR3 DNA reads TGTGCCAGCAGCGGGGCCGGGACAGGGGACTCCTACGAGCAGTACTTC.

The chain joins TRBV7-2 to TRBJ1-4, with 7 bases matching TRBD1. Germline assignment: CDR1 SGHTA and CDR2 FQGNSA. The junction had 6 bases not matched to a gene; V was cut back by 3 bases and J by 5 bases. The CDR3 totals 15 residues. The CDR3 nucleotides read TGTGCCAGCAGCTTGGTGACAGGGAGAAATGAAAAACTGTTTTTT. This gives the protein CASSLVTGRNEKLFF. Based on the CDR3 plus reference TRBV7-2 and TRBJ1-4, the full variable domain is GAGVSQSPSNKVTEKGKDVELRCDPISGHTALYWYRQSLGQGLEFLIYFQGNSAPDKSGLPSDRFSAERTGGSVSTLTIQRTQQEDSAVYLCASSLVTGRNEKLFFGSGTQLSVL.

The chain recombines TRBV28 with TRBJ1-2; 8 bases agree with TRBD1. V gave up 4 bases and J gave up 4 bases; unmatched junction bases: 5. The V gene's germline CDR1 is MDHEN and CDR2 SYDVKM. The CDR3 is 14 residues long. The CDR3 is CASSSGGAGYGYTF. DNA for the CDR3: TGTGCCAGCAGTTCAGGGGGCGCTGGCTATGGCTACACCTTC.

The rearrangement uses TRBV18 and TRBJ2-3; the D gene is possibly TRBD2 (5 bases). The germline V gene encodes CDR1 KGHSH and CDR2 LQKENI. This CDR3 is 17 amino acids long. Trimming removed 0 bases from V and 2 bases from J, with 15 bases in between. The CDR3 region has the DNA TGTGCCAGCTCACCACCGGTAGGAGGTCGTTCCACAGATACGCAGTATTTT. Translation: CASSPPVGGRSTDTQYF.

V is TRBV15 and J is TRBJ1-2; no reliable D call. This CDR3 region has 13 residues. The germline V gene has CDR1 LNHNV and CDR2 YYDKDF (reference sequence). V was shortened by 2 bases and J by 3 bases, with 7 bases between the two germline ends. CDR3 loop: CATSRRMDYGYTF. The DNA of the CDR3 is TGTGCCACCAGCAGACGCATGGACTATGGCTACACCTTC.

This chain uses TRBV28 with TRBJ2-3; 12 nucleotides align to TRBD2. The CDR3 spans 13 residues. Germline assignment: CDR1 MDHEN and CDR2 SYDVKM. The V gene end was trimmed by 7 bases and the J gene end by 5 bases; junction bases not matched to a gene: 1. In DNA form, the CDR3 reads TGTGCCAGCACTAGCGGGGGGGTAGATACGCAGTATTTT. Residues: CASTSGGVDTQYF.